The rows below give T cell receptor beta chains drawn from one sample of a study of shared clonotypes between healthy human individuals. This table comes from immunoSEQ multiplex PCR, and its TCRdb copy is limited to in-frame clones, with some not included. The sample records over a million clones, roughly 80% being singletons. The sequencing input was memory CD4+ T cells sorted from blood. These receptors were taken from a man between 18 and 29 years old in good health. The CDR3 runs from the conserved cysteine through the conserved F or W. Fields, in order: D gene, clone size, V gene, J gene, CDR3 DNA, CDR3 protein. D genes are given only for firm matches. Expanded clones get a size class; other rows say once, few or many, or leave the size out.

d_gene: .
abundance: .
v_gene: TRBV6-1
j_gene: TRBJ1-5
CDR3nt: TGTGCCAGCAGTGAATTTGGCTTTAGAAGCAATCAGCCCCAGCATTTT
CDR3aa: CASSEFGFRSNQPQHF

d_gene: .
abundance: .
v_gene: TRBV10-3
j_gene: TRBJ1-1
CDR3nt: TGTGCCATCAGTGAGACGCGACAGAACACTGAAGCTTTCTTT
CDR3aa: CAISETRQNTEAFF

d_gene: TRBD1
abundance: few
v_gene: TRBV9
j_gene: TRBJ2-5
CDR3nt: TGTGCCAGCAGCGTAACCGGACAGGGGATCCAAGAGACCCAGTACTTC
CDR3aa: CASSVTGQGIQETQYF

d_gene: TRBD1
abundance: .
v_gene: TRBV5-4
j_gene: TRBJ1-2
CDR3nt: TGTGCCAGCACCCTTGGACAGGGCTATGGCTACACCTTC
CDR3aa: CASTLGQGYGYTF

d_gene: .
abundance: .
v_gene: TRBV5-5
j_gene: TRBJ1-1
CDR3nt: TGTGCCAGCAGCCTTACAACGGGCACTGAAGCTTTCTTT
CDR3aa: CASSLTTGTEAFF

d_gene: .
abundance: few
v_gene: TRBV9
j_gene: TRBJ2-5
CDR3nt: TGTGCCAGCAGCAAAGATGCCTACCCAGGAGAGACCCAGTACTTC
CDR3aa: CASSKDAYPGETQYF

d_gene: TRBD2
abundance: .
v_gene: TRBV2
j_gene: TRBJ2-7
CDR3nt: TGTGCCATCGGCGGGACCAGCGGGATCCCCTACGAGCAGTACTTC
CDR3aa: CAIGGTSGIPYEQYF

d_gene: .
abundance: .
v_gene: TRBV6-5
j_gene: TRBJ2-5
CDR3nt: TGTGCCAGCAGCCCCGTGGTACAGGAGACCCAGTACTTC
CDR3aa: CASSPVVQETQYF

d_gene: .
abundance: .
v_gene: TRBV7-8
j_gene: TRBJ2-3
CDR3nt: TGTGCCAGCAGTCAGCTGGGCTCTAGCACAGATACGCAGTATTTT
CDR3aa: CASSQLGSSTDTQYF

d_gene: .
abundance: .
v_gene: TRBV15
j_gene: TRBJ1-4
CDR3nt: TGTGCCACCAGCAGAGATCGGGGAGTGGGGGAAAAACTGTTTTTT
CDR3aa: CATSRDRGVGEKLFF

d_gene: TRBD1
abundance: .
v_gene: TRBV5-4
j_gene: TRBJ2-7
CDR3nt: TGTGCCAGCAGCCGGGGCAGGGGGTACGAGCAGTACTTC
CDR3aa: CASSRGRGYEQYF

d_gene: .
abundance: .
v_gene: TRBV4-3
j_gene: TRBJ1-1
CDR3nt: TGCGCCAGCAACCAAGATTATCGGGGGAACACTGAAGCTTTCTTT
CDR3aa: CASNQDYRGNTEAFF

d_gene: TRBD1
abundance: .
v_gene: TRBV2
j_gene: TRBJ2-5
CDR3nt: TGTGCCAGCAGCCGGACAGGGGTGGAGACCCAGTACTTC
CDR3aa: CASSRTGVETQYF

d_gene: .
abundance: .
v_gene: TRBV4-1
j_gene: TRBJ2-1
CDR3nt: TGCGCCAGCAGCCAAGAATCTAGTCAGGGATGGGGCGATGAGCAGTTCTTC
CDR3aa: CASSQESSQGWGDEQFF

d_gene: TRBD1
abundance: .
v_gene: TRBV10-3
j_gene: TRBJ1-5
CDR3nt: TGTGCCACTGCAGGGGGAGGCAATCAGCCCCAGCATTTT
CDR3aa: CATAGGGNQPQHF

d_gene: TRBD2
abundance: .
v_gene: TRBV7-2
j_gene: TRBJ2-1
CDR3nt: TGTGCCAGCAGACGGGGACTAGCGGGCCTCAATGAGCAGTTCTTC
CDR3aa: CASRRGLAGLNEQFF

d_gene: .
abundance: .
v_gene: TRBV5-1
j_gene: TRBJ2-2
CDR3nt: TGCGCCAGCAGGAAGAGCCCCATTGACCTGAACACCGGGGAGCTGTTTTTT
CDR3aa: CASRKSPIDLNTGELFF

d_gene: .
abundance: .
v_gene: TRBV18
j_gene: TRBJ1-6
CDR3nt: TGTGCCAGCTCCCTCGGGGGCTCCTATAATTCACCCCTCCACTTT
CDR3aa: CASSLGGSYNSPLHF

d_gene: .
abundance: .
v_gene: TRBV18
j_gene: TRBJ1-3
CDR3nt: TGTGCCAGCTCACCAGGTGTCTCTGGAAACACCATATATTTT
CDR3aa: CASSPGVSGNTIYF

d_gene: .
abundance: .
v_gene: TRBV2
j_gene: TRBJ2-7
CDR3nt: TGTGCCAGCAGTGAATGGGGGGAGCAGTACTTC
CDR3aa: CASSEWGEQYF

d_gene: TRBD1
abundance: .
v_gene: TRBV2
j_gene: TRBJ1-2
CDR3nt: TGTGCCAGCAGGCAGGGGGCCGGTGGCTACACCTTC
CDR3aa: CASRQGAGGYTF

d_gene: .
abundance: .
v_gene: TRBV18
j_gene: TRBJ2-5
CDR3nt: TGTGCCAGCTCACCGTCGTCAGCACGAGAGACCCAGTACTTC
CDR3aa: CASSPSSARETQYF

d_gene: .
abundance: .
v_gene: TRBV5-6
j_gene: TRBJ2-3
CDR3nt: TGTGCCAGCACCCCCAGCCGGACGGACCTCCGGGGAGCGCAGTATTTT
CDR3aa: CASTPSRTDLRGAQYF

d_gene: .
abundance: .
v_gene: TRBV11-2
j_gene: TRBJ2-7
CDR3nt: TGTGCCAGCAGCTTTATTTTTGGGCAGGACCCCTACGAGCAGTACTTC
CDR3aa: CASSFIFGQDPYEQYF

d_gene: TRBD1
abundance: .
v_gene: TRBV18
j_gene: TRBJ2-2
CDR3nt: TGTGCCAGCTCACCAACAGGGGGACCGAACACCGGGGAGCTGTTTTTT
CDR3aa: CASSPTGGPNTGELFF

d_gene: TRBD2
abundance: .
v_gene: TRBV9
j_gene: TRBJ2-3
CDR3nt: TGTGCCAGCAGCTTATCTAGCGGGCCAGATACGCAGTATTTT
CDR3aa: CASSLSSGPDTQYF

d_gene: .
abundance: .
v_gene: TRBV10-1
j_gene: TRBJ1-5
CDR3nt: TGCGCCAGCCCCTCACGGGGGGTAAGCAATCAGCCCCAGCATTTT
CDR3aa: CASPSRGVSNQPQHF

d_gene: .
abundance: .
v_gene: TRBV18
j_gene: TRBJ2-7
CDR3nt: TGTGCCAGCTCACCAAGAGATCCCGGCGAGCAGTACTTC
CDR3aa: CASSPRDPGEQYF

d_gene: .
abundance: .
v_gene: TRBV6-5
j_gene: TRBJ1-5
CDR3nt: TGTGCCAGCAGTTACTCGAAGTATAGCAATCAGCCCCAGCATTTT
CDR3aa: CASSYSKYSNQPQHF

d_gene: TRBD2
abundance: .
v_gene: TRBV2
j_gene: TRBJ2-2
CDR3nt: TGTGCCAGCAGTGCTAGCGGGAGTTTTAACGGGGAGCTGTTTTTT
CDR3aa: CASSASGSFNGELFF

d_gene: .
abundance: .
v_gene: TRBV19
j_gene: TRBJ1-3
CDR3nt: TGTGCCAGCACCCCACTGAGCTCTGGAAACACCATATATTTT
CDR3aa: CASTPLSSGNTIYF

d_gene: TRBD1
abundance: .
v_gene: TRBV2
j_gene: TRBJ2-7
CDR3nt: TGTGCCAGCAGTGAAGAGGACAGGCTAATAGACGAGCAGTACTTC
CDR3aa: CASSEEDRLIDEQYF

d_gene: .
abundance: many
v_gene: TRBV11-3
j_gene: TRBJ2-1
CDR3nt: TGTGCCAGCAGCTCAGAGGGGGGGTCGCTAAGGAGCTCCTACAATGAGCAGTTCTTC
CDR3aa: CASSSEGGSLRSSYNEQFF

d_gene: .
abundance: .
v_gene: TRBV7-9
j_gene: TRBJ1-2
CDR3nt: TGTGCCAGCAGCTTAAGCTATGGCTACACCTTC
CDR3aa: CASSLSYGYTF

d_gene: TRBD2
abundance: .
v_gene: TRBV11-2
j_gene: TRBJ2-1
CDR3nt: TGTGCCAGCAGCTTAGGATTTGCGGGAGTGGGGGAGCAGTTCTTC
CDR3aa: CASSLGFAGVGEQFF

d_gene: .
abundance: many
v_gene: TRBV9
j_gene: TRBJ2-3
CDR3nt: TGTGCCAGCAGCGCCTCGGACTGGTATGCAGATACGCAGTATTTT
CDR3aa: CASSASDWYADTQYF

d_gene: .
abundance: .
v_gene: TRBV28
j_gene: TRBJ1-2
CDR3nt: TGTGCCAGCAGCCCGGGACTCTATGGCTACACCTTC
CDR3aa: CASSPGLYGYTF